This T cell receptor (beta chain) comes out of a study of T cells after yellow fever vaccination. Background on the study: Preparation used SMART-Seq v4 Ultra Low Input for the low-cell-number fractions.

This clonotype was counted a few times. Germline CDR1 reads MNHEY; CDR2 reads SMNVEV (reference sequence). This CDR3 has 14 amino acids. J gave up 5 bases and V 6 bases, and 5 bases lay outside the gene matches. TCRdb re-derived calls from the 5' RACE reads in MiXCR, one entry per CDR3 protein. The repertoire has 170,000 or so distinct CDR3 sequences, approximately 6% of them found once; the top ten carry about 2.7%. The sample was CD4+ T cells sorted from PBMCs, taken on the day of the first yellow fever vaccination. This chain joins TRBV27 and TRBJ2-3; 10 nucleotides line up with TRBD2. The source of this sequence is a man aged 18 to 29 who received the YFV17D yellow fever vaccine. CDR3 protein: CASRPGLARDTQYF. The DNA of the CDR3 is TGTGCCAGCAGGCCGGGACTAGCGAGAGATACGCAGTATTTT.